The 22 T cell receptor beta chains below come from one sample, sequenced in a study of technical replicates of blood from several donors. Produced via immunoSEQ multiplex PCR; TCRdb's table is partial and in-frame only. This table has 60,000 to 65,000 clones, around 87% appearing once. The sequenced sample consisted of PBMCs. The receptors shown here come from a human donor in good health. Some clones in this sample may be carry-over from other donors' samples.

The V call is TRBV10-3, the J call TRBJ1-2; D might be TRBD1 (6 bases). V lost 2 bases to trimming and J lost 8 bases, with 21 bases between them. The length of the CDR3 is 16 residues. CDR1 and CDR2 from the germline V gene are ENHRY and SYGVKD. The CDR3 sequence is CAISETGTPESMGYTF. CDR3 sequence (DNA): TGTGCCATCAGTGAGACAGGGACGCCCGAGTCTATGGGCTACACCTTC.

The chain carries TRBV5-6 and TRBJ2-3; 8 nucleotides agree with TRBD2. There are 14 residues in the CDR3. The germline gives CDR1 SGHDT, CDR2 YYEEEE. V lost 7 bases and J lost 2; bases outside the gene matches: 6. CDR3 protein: CASWTSRLTDTQYF. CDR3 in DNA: TGTGCCAGCTGGACTAGCCGACTCACAGATACGCAGTATTTT.

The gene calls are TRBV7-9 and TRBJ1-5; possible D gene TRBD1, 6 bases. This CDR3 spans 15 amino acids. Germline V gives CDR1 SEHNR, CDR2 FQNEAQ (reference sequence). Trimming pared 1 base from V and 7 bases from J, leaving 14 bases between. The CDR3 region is CASSLDSGGRQPQHF. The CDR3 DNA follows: TGTGCCAGCAGCTTAGACTCGGGGGGCCGGCAGCCCCAGCATTTT.

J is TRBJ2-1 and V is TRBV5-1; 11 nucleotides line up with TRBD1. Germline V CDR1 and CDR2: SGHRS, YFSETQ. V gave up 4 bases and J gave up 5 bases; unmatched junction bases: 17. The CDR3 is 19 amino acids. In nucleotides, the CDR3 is TGCGCCAGCAGCCTCCGAGGACAGGGGGCTCTACAGGTAAACAATGAGCAGTTCTTC. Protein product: CASSLRGQGALQVNNEQFF.

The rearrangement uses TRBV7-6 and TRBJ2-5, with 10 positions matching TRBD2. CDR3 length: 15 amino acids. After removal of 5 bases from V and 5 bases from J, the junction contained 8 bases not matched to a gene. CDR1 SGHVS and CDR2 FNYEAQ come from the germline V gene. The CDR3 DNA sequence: TGTGCCAGCAGCCCCGGGACTAGCGAGTCGGAGACCCAGTACTTC. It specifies CASSPGTSESETQYF.

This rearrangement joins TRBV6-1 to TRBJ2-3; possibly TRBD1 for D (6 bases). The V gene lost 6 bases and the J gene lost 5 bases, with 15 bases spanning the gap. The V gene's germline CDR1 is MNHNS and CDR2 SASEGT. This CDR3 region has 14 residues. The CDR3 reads CASRPGTTGDTQYF. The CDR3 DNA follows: TGTGCCAGCAGACCCGGGACAACTGGAGATACGCAGTATTTT.

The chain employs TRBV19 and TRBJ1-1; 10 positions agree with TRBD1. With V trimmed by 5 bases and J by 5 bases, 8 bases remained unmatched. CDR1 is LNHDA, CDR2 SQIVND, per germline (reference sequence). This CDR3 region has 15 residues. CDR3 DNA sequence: TGTGCCAGTAGTGCCCAGGGACAGGGGTGGACTGAAGCTTTCTTT. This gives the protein CASSAQGQGWTEAFF. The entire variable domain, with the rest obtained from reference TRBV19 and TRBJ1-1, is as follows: DGGITQSPKYLFRKEGQNVTLSCEQNLNHDAMYWYRQDPGQGLRLIYYSQIVNDFQKGDIAEGYSVSREKKESFPLTVTSAQKNPTAFYLCASSAQGQGWTEAFFGQGTRLTVV.

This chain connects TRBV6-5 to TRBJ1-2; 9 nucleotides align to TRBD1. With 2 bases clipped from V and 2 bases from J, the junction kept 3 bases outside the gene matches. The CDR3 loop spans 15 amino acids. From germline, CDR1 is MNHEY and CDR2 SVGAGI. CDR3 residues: CASSYTDRGNYGYTF. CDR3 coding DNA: TGTGCCAGCAGTTACACGGACAGGGGCAACTATGGCTACACCTTC.

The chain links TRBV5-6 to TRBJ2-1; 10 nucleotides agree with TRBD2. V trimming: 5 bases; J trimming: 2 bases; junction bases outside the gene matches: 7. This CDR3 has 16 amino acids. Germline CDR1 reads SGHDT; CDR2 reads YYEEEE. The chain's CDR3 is CASRELSGRAYNEQFF. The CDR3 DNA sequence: TGTGCCAGCAGAGAGTTGAGCGGGAGGGCCTACAATGAGCAGTTCTTC. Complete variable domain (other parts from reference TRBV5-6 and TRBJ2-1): DAGVTQSPTHLIKTRGQQVTLRCSPKSGHDTVSWYQQALGQGPQFIFQYYEEEERQRGNFPDRFSGHQFPNYSSELNVNALLLGDSALYLCASRELSGRAYNEQFFGPGTRLTVL.

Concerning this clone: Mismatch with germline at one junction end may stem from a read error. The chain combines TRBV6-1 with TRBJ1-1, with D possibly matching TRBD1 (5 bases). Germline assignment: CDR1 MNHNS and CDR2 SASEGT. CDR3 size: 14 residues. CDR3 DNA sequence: TGTGCCAGCAGGACCCCAGGGATGAAAACTGAAGCTTTCTTT. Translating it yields CASRTPGMKTEAFF.

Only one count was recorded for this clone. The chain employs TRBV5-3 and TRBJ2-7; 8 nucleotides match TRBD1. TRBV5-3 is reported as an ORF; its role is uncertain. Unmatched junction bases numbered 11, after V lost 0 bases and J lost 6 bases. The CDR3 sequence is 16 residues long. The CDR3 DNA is TGTGCCAGAAGCTTGGCCTCGTCGGACAGGGCCGCCGAGCAGTACTTC. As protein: CARSLASSDRAAEQYF.

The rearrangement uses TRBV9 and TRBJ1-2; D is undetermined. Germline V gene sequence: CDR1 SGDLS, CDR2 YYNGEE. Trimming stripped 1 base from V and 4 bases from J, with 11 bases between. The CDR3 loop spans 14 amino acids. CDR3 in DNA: TGTGCCAGCAGCGTACAAGATAGAAGCTATGGCTACACCTTC. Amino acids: CASSVQDRSYGYTF.

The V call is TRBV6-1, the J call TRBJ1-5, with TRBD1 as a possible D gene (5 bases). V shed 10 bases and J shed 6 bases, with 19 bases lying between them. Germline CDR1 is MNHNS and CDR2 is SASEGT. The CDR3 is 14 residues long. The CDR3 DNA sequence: TGTGCCACCTCGCGGCAGGGAATAGTTCAGCCCCAGCATTTT. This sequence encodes CATSRQGIVQPQHF.

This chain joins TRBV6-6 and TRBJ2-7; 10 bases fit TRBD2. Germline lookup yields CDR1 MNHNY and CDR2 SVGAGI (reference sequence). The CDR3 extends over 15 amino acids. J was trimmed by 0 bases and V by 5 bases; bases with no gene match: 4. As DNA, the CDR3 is TGTGCCAGCAGTACTCGACTAGCGGGCTCCTACGAGCAGTACTTC. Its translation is CASSTRLAGSYEQYF.

The CDR3 sequence is CASSQPGQGAYNEQFF. Written as DNA, the CDR3 is TGTGCCAGCAGTCAGCCCGGACAGGGGGCCTACAATGAGCAGTTCTTC. This chain links TRBV6-6 with TRBJ2-1; 10 bases fit TRBD1. The trim removed 5 bases at V and 2 bases at J, leaving 6 bases unmatched. This CDR3 is 16 amino acids long. Per germline, CDR1 MNHNY and CDR2 SVGAGI (reference sequence).

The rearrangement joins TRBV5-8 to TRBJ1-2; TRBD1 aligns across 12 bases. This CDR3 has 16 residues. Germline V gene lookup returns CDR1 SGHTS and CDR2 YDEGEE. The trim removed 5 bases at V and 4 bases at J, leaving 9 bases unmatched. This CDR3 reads CASRPTGTGGVYGYTF. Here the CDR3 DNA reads TGTGCCAGCAGGCCGACCGGGACAGGGGGCGTCTATGGCTACACCTTC.

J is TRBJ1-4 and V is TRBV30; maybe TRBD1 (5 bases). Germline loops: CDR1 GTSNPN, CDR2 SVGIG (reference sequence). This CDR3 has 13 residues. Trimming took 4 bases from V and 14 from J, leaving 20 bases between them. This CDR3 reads CAWTPTEARGLFF. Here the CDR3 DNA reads TGTGCCTGGACACCTACTGAGGCGCGGGGCCTGTTTTTT.

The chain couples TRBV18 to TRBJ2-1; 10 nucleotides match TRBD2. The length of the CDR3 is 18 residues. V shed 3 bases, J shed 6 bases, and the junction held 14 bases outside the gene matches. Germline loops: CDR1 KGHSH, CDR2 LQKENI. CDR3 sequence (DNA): TGTGCCAGCTCACCGCAACTAGCGGGGCTCGACGGGGGCAATGAGCAGTTCTTC. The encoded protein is CASSPQLAGLDGGNEQFF.

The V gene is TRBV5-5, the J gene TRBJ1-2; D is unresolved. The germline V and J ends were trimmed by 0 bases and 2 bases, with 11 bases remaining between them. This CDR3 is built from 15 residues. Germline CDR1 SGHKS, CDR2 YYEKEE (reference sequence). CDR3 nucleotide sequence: TGTGCCAGCAGCTTGGGGGCCGCCAGGAACTATGGCTACACCTTC. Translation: CASSLGAARNYGYTF.

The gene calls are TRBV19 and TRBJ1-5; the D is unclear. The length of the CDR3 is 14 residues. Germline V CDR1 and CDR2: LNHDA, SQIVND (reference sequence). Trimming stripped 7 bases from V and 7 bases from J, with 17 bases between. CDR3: CASTSQEMRQPQHF. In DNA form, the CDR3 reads TGTGCCAGTACCTCGCAGGAAATGCGCCAGCCCCAGCATTTT.

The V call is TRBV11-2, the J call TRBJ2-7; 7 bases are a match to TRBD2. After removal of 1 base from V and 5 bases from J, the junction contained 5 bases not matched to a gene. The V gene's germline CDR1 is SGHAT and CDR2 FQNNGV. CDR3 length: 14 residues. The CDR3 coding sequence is TGTGCCAGCAGCTTAGCCCTAGCGGTTGACGAGCAGTACTTC. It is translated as CASSLALAVDEQYF. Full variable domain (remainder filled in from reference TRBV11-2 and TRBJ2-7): EAGVAQSPRYKIIEKRQSVAFWCNPISGHATLYWYQQILGQGPKLLIQFQNNGVVDDSQLPKDRFSAERLKGVDSTLKIQPAKLEDSAVYLCASSLALAVDEQYFGPGTRLTVT.

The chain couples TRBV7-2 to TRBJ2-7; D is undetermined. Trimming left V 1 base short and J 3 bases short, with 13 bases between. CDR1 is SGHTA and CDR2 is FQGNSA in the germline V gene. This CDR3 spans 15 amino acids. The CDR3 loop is CASSLGFSHYYEQYF. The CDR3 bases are TGTGCCAGCAGCTTAGGTTTTTCCCACTACTACGAGCAGTACTTC.